This TCR beta chain originates from a study of blood T cell repertoires in COVID-19. Study summary: The study drew acute and convalescent COVID-19 samples from the United States, Italy and Spain. Sample material is recorded as cDNA or gDNA derived from T cells, B-cell-depleted T cells, or PBMCs.

In the original analysis: Scientists estimated how many nucleated cells there were by amplifying reference gene primers. Clones were sequenced by immunoSEQ multiplex PCR, and TCRdb holds only the in-frame ones, with some missing. That table supplies the V and J calls and clone size; D and trimming were determined from the DNA. The table has about 160,000 clones, roughly 89% seen once; the top ten hold just under 4%. Germline CDR1 LNHDA, CDR2 SQIVND (reference sequence). The junction had 6 bases not matched to a gene; V was cut back by 7 bases and J by 1 base. The CDR3 covers 16 residues. The V call is TRBV19, the J call TRBJ2-6; 8 positions agree with TRBD1. Material for sequencing was peripheral blood. The receptor's source is a woman in her fifties or sixties who had recovered from COVID-19. The CDR3 DNA reads as TGTGCCAGTAATTCTCGACAGGGGTCTGGGGCCAACGTCCTGACTTTC. Encoded protein: CASNSRQGSGANVLTF. The full variable domain, its missing parts supplied by reference TRBV19 and TRBJ2-6, is DGGITQSPKYLFRKEGQNVTLSCEQNLNHDAMYWYRQDPGQGLRLIYYSQIVNDFQKGDIAEGYSVSREKKESFPLTVTSAQKNPTAFYLCASNSRQGSGANVLTFGAGSRLTVL.